These T cell receptor beta chains were read from a single sample in a study of T-cell reconstitution after alpha-beta-depleted transplantation in children. TCRdb called the PCR reads again in MiXCR, with one record for every CDR3 protein. The profile shows hundreds of thousands of distinct CDR3 sequences, roughly 14% of them singletons. Sequenced material: PBMCs, taken from the stem cell graft. These receptors were obtained from a human donor who donated a stem cell graft to a child with Fanconi anemia. Both conserved end residues are part of each CDR3. D genes are given only for firm matches. Some rows have no size entry. The others give once, few or many, or a class for an expanded clone.

D gene	V gene	J gene	clone size	CDR3 protein	CDR3 DNA
TRBD1	TRBV20-1	TRBJ1-2	-	CSAGRQGAAGYTF	TGCAGTGCTGGACGACAGGGGGCGGCTGGCTACACCTTC
-	TRBV3-1	TRBJ2-7	once	CASSQKGGTGDYYEQYF	TGTGCCAGCAGCCAAAAGGGAGGGACAGGAGACTACTACGAGCAGTACTTC
-	TRBV7-2	TRBJ1-1	few	CASSLQGPGNTEAFF	TGTGCCAGCAGCTTACAGGGTCCGGGGAACACTGAAGCTTTCTTT
-	TRBV7-2	TRBJ2-5	once	CASSLNLGEETQYF	TGTGCCAGCAGCTTAAATTTGGGGGAAGAGACCCAGTACTTC
TRBD1	TRBV2	TRBJ2-6	-	CASSSNDRAGANVLTF	TGTGCCAGCAGTTCTAACGACAGGGCTGGGGCCAACGTCCTGACTTTC
-	TRBV3-1	TRBJ1-1	-	CASSRTGGETEAFF	TGTGCCAGCAGCCGGACCGGAGGGGAAACTGAAGCTTTCTTT
TRBD1	TRBV9	TRBJ1-6	-	CASSGLTGESPLHF	TGTGCCAGCAGCGGATTGACAGGGGAATCACCCCTCCACTTT
-	TRBV5-1	TRBJ2-2	few	CASSLGLVGELFF	TGCGCCAGCAGCTTGGGTCTCGTCGGGGAGCTGTTTTTT
-	TRBV12-3/TRBV12-4	TRBJ1-4	many	CASSVTNSRLFF	TGTGCCAGCAGTGTAACGAATTCTAGACTGTTTTTT
TRBD1	TRBV25-1	TRBJ2-1	-	CASSELGTGEGDEQFF	TGTGCCAGCAGTGAATTGGGGACAGGGGAAGGGGATGAGCAGTTCTTC
-	TRBV12-3/TRBV12-4	TRBJ2-5	-	CASSPGHRGQETQYF	TGTGCCAGCAGTCCGGGCCACCGAGGGCAAGAGACCCAGTACTTC
-	TRBV5-1	TRBJ2-1	many	CASSLDSVGNEQFF	TGCGCCAGCAGCTTAGACTCCGTGGGAAATGAGCAGTTCTTC
-	TRBV28	TRBJ2-3	many	CASETLSTDTQYF	TGTGCCAGTGAGACTCTTAGCACAGATACGCAGTATTTT
-	TRBV3-1	TRBJ1-6	few	CASSQGDPPLHF	TGTGCCAGCAGCCAGGGTGACCCACCCCTCCACTTT
-	TRBV6-5	TRBJ1-5	many	CASSYSAGQPQHF	TGTGCCAGCAGTTACAGCGCTGGCCAGCCCCAGCATTTT
-	TRBV27	TRBJ1-2	-	CASSLVRGSDGYIF	TGTGCCAGCAGTTTGGTAAGGGGCTCGGACGGCTACATCTTC
-	TRBV15	TRBJ1-4	-	CATSRGTNEKLFF	TGTGCCACCAGCAGGGGGACAAACGAAAAACTGTTTTTT
-	TRBV27	TRBJ2-3	-	CASSLRQDSTDTQYF	TGTGCCAGCAGTTTAAGGCAGGATAGCACAGATACGCAGTATTTT
TRBD2	TRBV7-9	TRBJ2-1	few	CASSLTSGGGEQFF	TGTGCCAGCAGCCTGACTAGCGGGGGAGGTGAGCAGTTCTTC
-	TRBV10-3	TRBJ2-1	-	CAIKVDPSNEQFF	TGTGCCATCAAAGTGGACCCCTCCAATGAGCAGTTCTTC
-	TRBV28	TRBJ2-6	few	CASSSPGSGANVLTF	TGTGCCAGCAGTTCCCCGGGATCTGGGGCCAACGTCCTGACTTTC
TRBD2	TRBV25-1	TRBJ2-5	-	CASSDAQRGSETQYF	TGTGCCAGCAGTGATGCCCAGCGGGGCTCGGAGACCCAGTACTTC
-	TRBV14	TRBJ2-1	few	CASSQALTGPLSGQFF	TGTGCCAGCAGCCAAGCGTTAACAGGGCCCCTCAGTGGACAGTTCTTC
-	TRBV27	TRBJ2-2	many	CASSPNWGNGELFF	TGTGCCAGCAGTCCAAACTGGGGCAACGGGGAGCTGTTTTTT
TRBD2	TRBV20-1	TRBJ2-5	few	CSAPMAGGQIETQYF	TGCAGTGCCCCTATGGCGGGGGGGCAGATAGAGACCCAGTACTTC
TRBD1	TRBV7-2	TRBJ2-5	many	CASSLVTDRGQTQYF	TGTGCCAGCAGCTTAGTTACGGACAGGGGACAGACCCAGTACTTC
-	TRBV4-3	TRBJ1-1	few	CASSQDRWEGRAFF	TGCGCCAGCAGCCAAGATAGGTGGGAGGGGAGAGCTTTCTTT
TRBD1	TRBV29-1	TRBJ2-5	-	CSVGGTGGETQYF	TGCAGCGTTGGGGGTACAGGGGGAGAGACCCAGTACTTC
-	TRBV10-3	TRBJ1-1	many	CAISESGGGAEAFF	TGTGCCATCAGTGAGTCAGGGGGAGGCGCAGAAGCTTTCTTT
TRBD1	TRBV2	TRBJ2-2	-	CASTRSRQGTEELFF	TGTGCCAGCACCAGAAGCCGACAGGGAACGGAGGAGCTGTTTTTT
-	TRBV7-8	TRBJ1-1	-	CASSGGEGRLAFF	TGTGCCAGCAGCGGGGGGGAGGGGCGGTTAGCTTTCTTT
-	TRBV6-6	TRBJ1-1	-	CASSHLEAFF	TGTGCCAGCAGTCACCTTGAAGCTTTCTTT
TRBD2	TRBV18	TRBJ2-1	-	CASSPGRVGSHFGNEQFF	TGTGCCAGCTCACCCGGGAGGGTTGGTTCCCACTTCGGCAATGAGCAGTTCTTC
-	TRBV20-1	TRBJ1-4	few	CSAPDRRDEKLFF	TGCAGTGCTCCAGACAGGCGGGATGAAAAACTGTTTTTT
TRBD1	TRBV12-3/TRBV12-4	TRBJ1-2	-	CASRDIGTGSGGYTF	TGTGCCAGCAGAGATATCGGGACAGGGTCCGGGGGCTACACCTTC
-	TRBV4-3	TRBJ1-2	few	CASSQAEGAANYGYTF	TGCGCCAGCAGCCAAGCGGAGGGCGCAGCTAACTATGGCTACACCTTC
-	TRBV29-1	TRBJ1-2	-	CSVEDDRTAGYTF	TGCAGCGTTGAAGATGACCGGACGGCGGGCTACACCTTC
TRBD1	TRBV12-3/TRBV12-4	TRBJ2-3	-	CASSLTTGTGTDTQYF	TGTGCCAGCAGTTTAACGACCGGGACAGGCACAGATACGCAGTATTTT
-	TRBV28	TRBJ1-3	many	CASSDRGARNTIYF	TGTGCCAGCTCCGACAGAGGGGCAAGGAACACCATATATTTT
-	TRBV5-1	TRBJ2-2	few	CASIKDTGELFF	TGCGCCAGCATTAAGGACACCGGGGAGCTGTTTTTT
TRBD2	TRBV20-1	TRBJ2-3	many	CSARSGAAKSDTQYF	TGCAGTGCTAGGAGCGGGGCCGCTAAGTCGGATACGCAGTATTTT
-	TRBV30	TRBJ2-1	few	CAWSVKRSGAGEQFF	TGTGCCTGGAGTGTAAAACGGTCAGGGGCTGGTGAGCAGTTCTTC
-	TRBV7-2	TRBJ2-5	-	CASSLSSSAGQETQYF	TGTGCCAGCAGCTTGAGTTCTAGCGCGGGACAAGAGACCCAGTACTTC
-	TRBV15	TRBJ1-2	-	CATSRDLAGTHYGYTF	TGTGCCACCAGCAGGGACCTAGCCGGGACACATTATGGCTACACCTTC
TRBD2	TRBV3-1	TRBJ2-3	-	CASSLDGTSDTQYF	TGTGCCAGCAGCCTAGACGGGACTAGCGATACGCAGTATTTT
-	TRBV4-2	TRBJ2-3	many	CASSQEGASDTQYF	TGTGCCAGCAGCCAAGAAGGAGCCTCAGATACGCAGTATTTT
TRBD1	TRBV29-1	TRBJ2-2	few	CSGGQGSGGELFF	TGCAGCGGCGGACAGGGCTCAGGAGGGGAGCTGTTTTTT
-	TRBV10-3	TRBJ1-6	few	CAIREDGGSPLHF	TGTGCCATCAGGGAGGATGGAGGCTCGCCCCTCCACTTT
-	TRBV9	TRBJ1-2	few	CASSVALRQGDTTF	TGTGCCAGCAGCGTAGCTTTGCGGCAGGGAGATACCACCTTC
-	TRBV7-6	TRBJ2-1	-	CASSPLPHGGANEQFF	TGTGCCAGCAGCCCTCTCCCCCATGGGGGAGCCAATGAGCAGTTCTTC
-	TRBV5-1	TRBJ1-4	-	CASSFANEKLFF	TGCGCCAGCAGCTTTGCTAATGAAAAACTGTTTTTT
TRBD1	TRBV25-1	TRBJ1-2	few	CASSELDRGDYGYTF	TGTGCCAGCAGTGAATTGGACAGGGGTGACTATGGCTACACCTTC
-	TRBV7-2	TRBJ2-7	many	CASSLDRSSSYEQYF	TGTGCCAGCAGCTTGGACAGATCCTCCTCCTACGAGCAGTACTTC